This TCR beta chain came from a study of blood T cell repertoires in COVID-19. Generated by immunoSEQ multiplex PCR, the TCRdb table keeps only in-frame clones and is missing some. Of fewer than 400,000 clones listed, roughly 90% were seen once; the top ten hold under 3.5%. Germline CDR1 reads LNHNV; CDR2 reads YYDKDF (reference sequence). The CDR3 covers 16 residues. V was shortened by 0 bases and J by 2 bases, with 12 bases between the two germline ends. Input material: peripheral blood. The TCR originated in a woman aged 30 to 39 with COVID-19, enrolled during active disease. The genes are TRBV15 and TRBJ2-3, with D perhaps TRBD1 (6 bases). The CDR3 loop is CATSRDRNRATDTQYF. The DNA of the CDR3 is TGTGCCACCAGCAGAGATAGGAACAGGGCCACAGATACGCAGTATTTT.